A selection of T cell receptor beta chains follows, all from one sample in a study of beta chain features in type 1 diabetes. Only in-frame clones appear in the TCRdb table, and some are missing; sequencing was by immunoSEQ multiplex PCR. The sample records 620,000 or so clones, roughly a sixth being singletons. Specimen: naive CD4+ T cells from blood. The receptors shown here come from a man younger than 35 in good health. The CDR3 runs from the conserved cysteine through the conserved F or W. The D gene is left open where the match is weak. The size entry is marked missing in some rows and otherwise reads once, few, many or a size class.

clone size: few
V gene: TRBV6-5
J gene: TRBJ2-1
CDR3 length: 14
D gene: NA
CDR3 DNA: TGTGCCAGCAGTCGGAGGGACAGCTACAATGAGCAGTTCTTC
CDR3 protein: CASSRRDSYNEQFF

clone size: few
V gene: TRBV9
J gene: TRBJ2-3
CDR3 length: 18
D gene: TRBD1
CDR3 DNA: TGTGCCAGCAGCGTAGAGCCGGACAGGGGGCGCCGTGCAGATACGCAGTATTTT
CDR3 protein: CASSVEPDRGRRADTQYF

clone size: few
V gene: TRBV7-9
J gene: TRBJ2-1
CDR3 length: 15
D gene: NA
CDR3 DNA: TGTGCCAGCAGCTTTTACGGGGGTTCCTACAATGAGCAGTTCTTC
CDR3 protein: CASSFYGGSYNEQFF

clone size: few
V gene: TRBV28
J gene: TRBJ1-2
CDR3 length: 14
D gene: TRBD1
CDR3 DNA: TGTGCCAGCAGCTACGGGACAGGGGGCTATGGCTACACCTTC
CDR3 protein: CASSYGTGGYGYTF

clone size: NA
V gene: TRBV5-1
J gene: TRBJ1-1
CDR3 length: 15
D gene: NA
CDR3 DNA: TGCGCCAGCAGCTTGGGTTCTGCACCCTACACTGAAGCTTTCTTT
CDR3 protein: CASSLGSAPYTEAFF

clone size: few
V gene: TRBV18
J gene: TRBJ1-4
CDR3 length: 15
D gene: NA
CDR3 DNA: TGTGCCAGCTCACCATTCCAGTCAACTAATGAAAAACTGTTTTTT
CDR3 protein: CASSPFQSTNEKLFF

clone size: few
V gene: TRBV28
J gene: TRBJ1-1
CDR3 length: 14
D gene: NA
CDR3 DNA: TGTGCCAGCAGTTTCAAATGGTCAAACACTGAAGCTTTCTTT
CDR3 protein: CASSFKWSNTEAFF

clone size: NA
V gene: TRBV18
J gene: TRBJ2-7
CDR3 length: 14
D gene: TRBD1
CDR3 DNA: TGTGCCAGCTCACCTGACAGGGGTAACAACGAGCAGTACTTC
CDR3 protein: CASSPDRGNNEQYF

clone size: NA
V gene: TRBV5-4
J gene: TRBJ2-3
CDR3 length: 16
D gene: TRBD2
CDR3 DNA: TGTGCCAGCAGCCTCGGGACTAGCCTAAGCACAGATACGCAGTATTTT
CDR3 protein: CASSLGTSLSTDTQYF

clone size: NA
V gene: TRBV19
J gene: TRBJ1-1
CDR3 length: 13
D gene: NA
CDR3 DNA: TGTGCCAGTAGTATAGTACGGAACACTGAAGCTTTCTTT
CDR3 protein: CASSIVRNTEAFF

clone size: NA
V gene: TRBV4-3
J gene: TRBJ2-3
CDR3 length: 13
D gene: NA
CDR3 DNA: TGCGCCAGCAGCCAAGATAGGGGAGATACGCAGTATTTT
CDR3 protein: CASSQDRGDTQYF

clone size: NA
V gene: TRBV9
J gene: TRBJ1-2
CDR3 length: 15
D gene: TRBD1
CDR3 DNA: TGTGCCAGCAGCGTAGCTCCGGGACAGGACTATGGCTACACCTTC
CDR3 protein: CASSVAPGQDYGYTF

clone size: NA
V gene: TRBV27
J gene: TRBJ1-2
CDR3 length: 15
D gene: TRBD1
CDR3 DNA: TGTGCCAGCAGTTTATCGGGACAGTGGAACTATGGCTACACCTTC
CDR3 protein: CASSLSGQWNYGYTF

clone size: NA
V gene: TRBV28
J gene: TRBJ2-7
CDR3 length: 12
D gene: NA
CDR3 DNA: TGTGCCAGCAGTTTAAGAAAGGGCGAGCAGTACTTC
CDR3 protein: CASSLRKGEQYF

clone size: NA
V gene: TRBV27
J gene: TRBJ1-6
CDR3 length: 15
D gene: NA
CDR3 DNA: TGTGCCAGCAGGTCTAAAGGAACCAATAATTCACCCCTCCACTTT
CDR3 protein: CASRSKGTNNSPLHF

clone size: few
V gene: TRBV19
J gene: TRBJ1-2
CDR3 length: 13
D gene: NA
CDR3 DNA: TGTGCCAGTAGCCTGCGGTGGGCCTATGGCTACACCTTC
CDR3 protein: CASSLRWAYGYTF

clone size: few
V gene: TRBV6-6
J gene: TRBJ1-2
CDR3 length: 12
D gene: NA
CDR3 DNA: TGTGCCAGCAGTCAAACGGACTCTGGCTACACCTTC
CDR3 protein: CASSQTDSGYTF

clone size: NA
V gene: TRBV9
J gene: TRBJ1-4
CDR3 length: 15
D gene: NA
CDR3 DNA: TGTGCCAGCAGCGTATCGCCAGGGCTTAATGAAAAACTGTTTTTT
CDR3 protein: CASSVSPGLNEKLFF

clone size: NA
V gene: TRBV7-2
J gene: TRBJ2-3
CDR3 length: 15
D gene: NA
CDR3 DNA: TGTGCCAGCAGCCCACTTCCTACGACCCCAGATACGCAGTATTTT
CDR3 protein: CASSPLPTTPDTQYF

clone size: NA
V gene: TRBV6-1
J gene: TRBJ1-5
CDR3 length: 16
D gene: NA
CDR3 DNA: TGTGCCAGCAGTGAAGCGCTTCAGGGGTTAGGGCAGCCCCAGCATTTT
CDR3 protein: CASSEALQGLGQPQHF

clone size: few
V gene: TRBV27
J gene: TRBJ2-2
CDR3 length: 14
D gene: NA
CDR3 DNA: TGTGCCAGCAGTTTACGGGCTAGAACCGGGGAGCTGTTTTTT
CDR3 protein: CASSLRARTGELFF

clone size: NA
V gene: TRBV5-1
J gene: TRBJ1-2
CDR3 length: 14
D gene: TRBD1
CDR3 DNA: TGCGCCAGCTCGCCTGAGGGACAGGGGTATGGCTACACCTTC
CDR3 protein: CASSPEGQGYGYTF

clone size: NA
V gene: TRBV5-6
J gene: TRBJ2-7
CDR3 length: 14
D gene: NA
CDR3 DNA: TGTGCCAGCAGCGGGGGGACAGTAGGCTACGAGCAGTACTTC
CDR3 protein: CASSGGTVGYEQYF

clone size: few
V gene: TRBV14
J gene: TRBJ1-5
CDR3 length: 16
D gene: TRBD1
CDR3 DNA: TGTGCCAGCAGCCAAGGGGGACAGCATAGCAATCAGCCCCAGCATTTT
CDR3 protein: CASSQGGQHSNQPQHF

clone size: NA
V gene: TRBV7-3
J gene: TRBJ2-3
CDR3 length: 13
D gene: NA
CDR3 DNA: TGTGCCAGCAGCTCGGGCAGCACAGATACGCAGTATTTT
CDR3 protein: CASSSGSTDTQYF

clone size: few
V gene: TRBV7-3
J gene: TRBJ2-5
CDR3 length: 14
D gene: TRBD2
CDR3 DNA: TGTGCCAGCAGCTTAACGGGACTAGGGGAGACCCAGTACTTC
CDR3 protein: CASSLTGLGETQYF

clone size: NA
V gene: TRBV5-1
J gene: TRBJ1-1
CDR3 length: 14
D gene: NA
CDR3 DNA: TGCGCCAGCAGCTTGGTGGACACGAACACTGAAGCTTTCTTT
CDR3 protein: CASSLVDTNTEAFF

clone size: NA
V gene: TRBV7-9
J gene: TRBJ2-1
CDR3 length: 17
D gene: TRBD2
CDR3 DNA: TGTGCCAGCAGCTTAGGACCTTCCGCGGGAGCCTACAATGAGCAGTTCTTC
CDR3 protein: CASSLGPSAGAYNEQFF

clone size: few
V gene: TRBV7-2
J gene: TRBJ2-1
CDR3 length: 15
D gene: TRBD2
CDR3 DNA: TGTGCCAGCAGCTTAATTGCGGGGGTTTACAATGAGCAGTTCTTC
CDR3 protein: CASSLIAGVYNEQFF